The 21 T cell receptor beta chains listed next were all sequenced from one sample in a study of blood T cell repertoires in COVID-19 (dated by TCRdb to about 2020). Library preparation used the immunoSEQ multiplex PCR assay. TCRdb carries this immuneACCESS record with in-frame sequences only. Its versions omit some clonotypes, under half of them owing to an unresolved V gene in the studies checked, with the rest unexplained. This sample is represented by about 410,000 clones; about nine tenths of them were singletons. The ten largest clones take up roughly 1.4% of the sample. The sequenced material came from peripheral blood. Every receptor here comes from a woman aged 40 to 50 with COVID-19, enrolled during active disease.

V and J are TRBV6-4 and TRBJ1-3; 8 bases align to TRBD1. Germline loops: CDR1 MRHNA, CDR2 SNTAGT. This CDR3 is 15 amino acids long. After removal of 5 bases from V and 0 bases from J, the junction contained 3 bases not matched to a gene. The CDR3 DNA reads TGTGCCAGCAGTCCTACAGGGGGCTCTGGAAACACCATATATTTT. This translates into CASSPTGGSGNTIYF.

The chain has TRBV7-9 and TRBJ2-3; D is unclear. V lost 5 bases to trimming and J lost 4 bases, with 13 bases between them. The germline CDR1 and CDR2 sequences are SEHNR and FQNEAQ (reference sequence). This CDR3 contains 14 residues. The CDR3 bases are TGTGCCAGCAGCCCCCCCCGGGTCGCAGATACGCAGTATTTT. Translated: CASSPPRVADTQYF.

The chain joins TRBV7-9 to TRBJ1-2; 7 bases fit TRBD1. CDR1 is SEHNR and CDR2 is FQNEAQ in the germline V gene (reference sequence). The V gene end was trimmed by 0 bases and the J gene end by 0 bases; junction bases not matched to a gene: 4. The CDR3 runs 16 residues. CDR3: CASSLAAGQTNYGYTF. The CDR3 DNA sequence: TGTGCCAGCAGCTTAGCTGCGGGACAGACTAACTATGGCTACACCTTC.

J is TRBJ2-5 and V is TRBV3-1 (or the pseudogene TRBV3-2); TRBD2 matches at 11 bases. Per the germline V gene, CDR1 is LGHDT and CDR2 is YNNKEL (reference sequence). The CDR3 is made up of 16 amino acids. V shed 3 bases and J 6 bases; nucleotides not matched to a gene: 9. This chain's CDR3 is CASSQGTSGSWKTQYF. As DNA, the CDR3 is TGTGCCAGCAGCCAGGGAACTAGCGGGAGTTGGAAGACCCAGTACTTC.

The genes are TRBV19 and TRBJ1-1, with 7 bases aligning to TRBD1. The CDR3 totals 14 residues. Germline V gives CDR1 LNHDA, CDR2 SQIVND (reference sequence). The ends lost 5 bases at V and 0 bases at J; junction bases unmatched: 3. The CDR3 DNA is TGTGCCAGTAGTCGGGACAGCATGAACACTGAAGCTTTCTTT. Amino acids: CASSRDSMNTEAFF.

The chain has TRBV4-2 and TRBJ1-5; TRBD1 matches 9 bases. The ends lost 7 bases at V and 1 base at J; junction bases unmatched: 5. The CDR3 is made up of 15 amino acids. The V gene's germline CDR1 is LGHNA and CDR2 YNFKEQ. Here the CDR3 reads CASTKDRGSNQPQHF. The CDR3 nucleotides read TGTGCCAGCACCAAAGACAGGGGGAGCAATCAGCCCCAGCATTTT.

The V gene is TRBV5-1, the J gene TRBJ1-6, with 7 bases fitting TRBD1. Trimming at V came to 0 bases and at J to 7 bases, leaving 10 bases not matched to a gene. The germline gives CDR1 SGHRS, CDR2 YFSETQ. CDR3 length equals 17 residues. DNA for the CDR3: TGCGCCAGCAGCTTGGGCTTACAGGGGTTGGAAAATTCACCCCTCCACTTT. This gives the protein CASSLGLQGLENSPLHF.

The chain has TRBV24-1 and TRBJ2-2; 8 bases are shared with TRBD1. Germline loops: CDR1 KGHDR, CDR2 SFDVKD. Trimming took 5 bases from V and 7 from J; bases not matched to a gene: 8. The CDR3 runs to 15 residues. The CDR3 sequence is CATSGGRGLIGELFF. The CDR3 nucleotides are TGTGCCACCAGTGGTGGCAGGGGGCTAATCGGGGAGCTGTTTTTT.

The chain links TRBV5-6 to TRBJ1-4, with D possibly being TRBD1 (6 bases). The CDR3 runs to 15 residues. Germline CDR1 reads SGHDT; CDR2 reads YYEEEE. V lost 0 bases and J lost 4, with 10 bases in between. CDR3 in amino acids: CASSLETGYNEKLFF. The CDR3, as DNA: TGTGCCAGCAGCTTGGAGACAGGTTATAATGAAAAACTGTTTTTT.

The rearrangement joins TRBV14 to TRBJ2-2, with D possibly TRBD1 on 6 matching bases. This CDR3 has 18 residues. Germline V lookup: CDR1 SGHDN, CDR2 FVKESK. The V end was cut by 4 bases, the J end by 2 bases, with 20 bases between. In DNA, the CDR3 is TGTGCCAGCAGCCGCCTGAGGGCAGGGGCGTTCAACACCGGGGAGCTGTTTTTT. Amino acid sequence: CASSRLRAGAFNTGELFF.

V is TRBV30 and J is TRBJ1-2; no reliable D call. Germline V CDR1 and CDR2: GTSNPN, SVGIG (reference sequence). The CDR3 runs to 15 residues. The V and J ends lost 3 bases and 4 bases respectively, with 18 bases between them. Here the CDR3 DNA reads TGTGCCTGGAGCACCGATGCGGGTCCGGGCTATGGCTACACCTTC. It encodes CAWSTDAGPGYGYTF.

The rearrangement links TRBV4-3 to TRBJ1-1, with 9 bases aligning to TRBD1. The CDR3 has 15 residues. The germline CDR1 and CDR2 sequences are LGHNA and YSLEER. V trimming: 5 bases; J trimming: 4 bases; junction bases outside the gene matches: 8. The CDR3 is CASSSNTGGFTEAFF. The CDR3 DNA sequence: TGCGCCAGCAGCAGTAACACAGGGGGCTTCACTGAAGCTTTCTTT.

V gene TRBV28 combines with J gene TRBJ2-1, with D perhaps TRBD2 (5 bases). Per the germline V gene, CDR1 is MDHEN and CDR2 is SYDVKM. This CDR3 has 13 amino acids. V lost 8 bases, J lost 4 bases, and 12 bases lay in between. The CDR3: CASEGSTYNEQFF. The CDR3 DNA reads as TGTGCCAGCGAGGGTTCGACTTACAATGAGCAGTTCTTC.

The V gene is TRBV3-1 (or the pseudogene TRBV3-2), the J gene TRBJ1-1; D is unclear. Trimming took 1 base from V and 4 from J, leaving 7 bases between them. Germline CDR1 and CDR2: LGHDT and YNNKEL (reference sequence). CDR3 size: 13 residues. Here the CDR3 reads CASSQVESTEAFF. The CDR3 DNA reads TGTGCCAGCAGCCAAGTCGAGAGCACTGAAGCTTTCTTT.

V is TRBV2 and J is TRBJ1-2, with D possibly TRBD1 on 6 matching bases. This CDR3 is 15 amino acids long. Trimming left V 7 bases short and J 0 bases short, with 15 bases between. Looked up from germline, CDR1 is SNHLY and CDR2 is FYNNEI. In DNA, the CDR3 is TGTGCCAGCAATCAAGACAGGCCCTCTAACTATGGCTACACCTTC. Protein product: CASNQDRPSNYGYTF.

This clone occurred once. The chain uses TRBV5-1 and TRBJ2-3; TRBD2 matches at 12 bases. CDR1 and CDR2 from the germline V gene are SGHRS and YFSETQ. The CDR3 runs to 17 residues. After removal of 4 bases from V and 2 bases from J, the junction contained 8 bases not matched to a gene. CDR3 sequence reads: CASSPTSGGPNTDTQYF. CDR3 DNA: TGCGCCAGCAGCCCGACTAGCGGGGGCCCAAACACAGATACGCAGTATTTT.

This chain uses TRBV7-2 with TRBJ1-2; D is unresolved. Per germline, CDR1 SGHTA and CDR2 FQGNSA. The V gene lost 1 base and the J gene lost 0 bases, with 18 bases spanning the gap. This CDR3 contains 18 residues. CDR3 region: CASSLGSDLGRANYGYTF. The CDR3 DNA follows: TGTGCCAGCAGCTTAGGGTCTGACCTAGGGAGGGCTAACTATGGCTACACCTTC.

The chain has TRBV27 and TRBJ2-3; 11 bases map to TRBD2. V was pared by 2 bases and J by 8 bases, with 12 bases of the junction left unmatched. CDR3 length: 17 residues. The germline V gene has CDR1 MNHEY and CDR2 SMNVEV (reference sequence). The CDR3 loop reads CASSLRGSGGGVVTQYF. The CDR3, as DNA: TGTGCCAGCAGTTTAAGAGGTAGCGGGGGGGGTGTAGTTACGCAGTATTTT.

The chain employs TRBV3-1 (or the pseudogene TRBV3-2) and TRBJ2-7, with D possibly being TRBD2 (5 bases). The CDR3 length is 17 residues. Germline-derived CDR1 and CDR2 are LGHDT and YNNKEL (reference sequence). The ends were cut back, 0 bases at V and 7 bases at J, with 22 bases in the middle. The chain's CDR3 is CASSQDPLLRGRIEQYF. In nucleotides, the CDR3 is TGTGCCAGCAGCCAAGACCCCTTACTTCGGGGAAGGATTGAGCAGTACTTC.

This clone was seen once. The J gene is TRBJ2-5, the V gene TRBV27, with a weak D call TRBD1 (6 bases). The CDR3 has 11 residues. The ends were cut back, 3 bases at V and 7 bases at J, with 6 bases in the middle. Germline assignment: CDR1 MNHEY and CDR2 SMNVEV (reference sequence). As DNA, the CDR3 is TGTGCCAGCAGTTTGGGGGCGACCCAGTACTTC. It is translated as CASSLGATQYF.

The CDR3 bases are TGTGCCGTGACAGGGGGCCGAAATGAAAAACTGTTTTTT. Amino acids: CAVTGGRNEKLFF. The J gene is TRBJ1-4, the V gene TRBV19, with 10 positions matching TRBD1. There are 13 residues in the CDR3. The ends lost 11 bases at V and 5 bases at J; junction bases unmatched: 5. Germline V gene sequence: CDR1 LNHDA, CDR2 SQIVND (reference sequence).